Listed below are T cell receptor beta chains from one sample, sequenced in a study of T cell repertoires in cytomegalovirus infection. These receptors are not linked to any known antigen. One entry per CDR3 protein, called by TCRdb with MiXCR from the reads. The table records around 500,000 distinct CDR3 sequences, roughly 42% of them present only once. Here the sequenced sample was cultured PBMCs, taken from culture after CMV antigen stimulation. Source of these receptors: a human donor in good health (CMV status not recorded). Some clones in this sample may be carry-over from other donors' samples. Each CDR3 is given without its conserved first and last residue. D genes are given only for firm matches.

V: TRBV28; J: TRBJ1-3; length: 14; D: .; CDR3: ASSRSVGPSGNTIY
V: TRBV7-2; J: TRBJ2-1; length: 11; D: TRBD1; CDR3: ASRRQGVNEQF
V: TRBV10-3; J: TRBJ2-5; length: 11; D: .; CDR3: AIRDTTQETQY
V: TRBV27; J: TRBJ1-6; length: 18; D: .; CDR3: ASSLKFRDLPGSYNSPLH
V: TRBV4-2; J: TRBJ2-1; length: 15; D: TRBD2; CDR3: ASSQDQRGGSYNEQF
V: TRBV30; J: TRBJ2-2; length: 13; D: .; CDR3: AWSVHPGPGGELF
V: TRBV20-1; J: TRBJ1-6; length: 11; D: .; CDR3: SAPEGNNSPLH
V: TRBV19; J: TRBJ1-5; length: 13; D: .; CDR3: ASSNFGRLNQPQH
V: TRBV7-2; J: TRBJ2-3; length: 12; D: .; CDR3: ASSQERAVDTQY
V: TRBV7-6; J: TRBJ1-1; length: 12; D: .; CDR3: ASSADVMNTEAF
V: TRBV7-6; J: TRBJ2-5; length: 13; D: .; CDR3: ASSVVGGVDETQY
V: TRBV7-9; J: TRBJ1-1; length: 12; D: TRBD1; CDR3: ASSSTGLDTEAF
V: TRBV4-2; J: TRBJ1-2; length: 12; D: .; CDR3: ASSQALDSDGYT
V: TRBV7-2; J: TRBJ2-3; length: 17; D: TRBD2; CDR3: ASSLTLWSGGSSTDTQY
V: TRBV27; J: TRBJ2-7; length: 12; D: TRBD1; CDR3: ASSFGQGLFEQY
V: TRBV7-4; J: TRBJ1-4; length: 12; D: TRBD1; CDR3: ASSPTGAPQKLF
V: TRBV7-6; J: TRBJ2-5; length: 13; D: .; CDR3: ASSFLGSKQETQY
V: TRBV20-1; J: TRBJ2-1; length: 13; D: .; CDR3: SARGGPAGIDEQF
V: TRBV7-2; J: TRBJ2-2; length: 11; D: .; CDR3: ASSLEQTGELF
V: TRBV28; J: TRBJ1-4; length: 14; D: .; CDR3: ASSFPLGGGNEKLF
V: TRBV12-3/TRBV12-4; J: TRBJ2-1; length: 11; D: TRBD1; CDR3: ASRKQGADLQF
V: TRBV28; J: TRBJ2-7; length: 12; D: .; CDR3: ASSEFVGSYEQY
V: TRBV11-2; J: TRBJ2-1; length: 12; D: .; CDR3: ASSLPGLYNEQF
V: TRBV7-2; J: TRBJ1-5; length: 11; D: .; CDR3: ASSSYSGQPQH